The subject of this entry is one TCR beta chain. This entry belongs to a study of blood T cell repertoires in COVID-19. Study summary: Acute-phase and convalescent COVID-19 samples originated in the United States, Italy and Spain. T cells, B-cell-depleted T cells, or PBMCs provided the cDNA or gDNA that served as material.

The V gene's germline CDR1 is SGHRS and CDR2 YFSETQ. The CDR3 runs to 16 residues. With 0 bases removed from V and 3 bases from J, the gap between germline ends came to 13 bases. How the authors handled the data: Reference gene primer amplification in the assay estimated nucleated cell counts. Clones were read by immunoSEQ multiplex PCR, and TCRdb kept only the in-frame ones, dropping some. V and J calls and clone size are given by that table; D and trimming were obtained from the DNA. The table lists under 200,000 clones, about 80% of them singletons. The chain uses TRBV5-1 and TRBJ1-5; D gene unclear. What was sequenced was peripheral blood. This clonotype originated in a man younger than 40 with active or convalescent COVID-19. This CDR3 reads CASSLAAGSYNQPQHF. CDR3 nucleotide sequence: TGCGCCAGCAGCTTGGCCGCGGGTTCCTACAATCAGCCCCAGCATTTT.